This T cell receptor (beta chain) is drawn from a study of regulatory T cells in long-lasting Graves disease. iRepertoire HTBI primers and Arm-PCR of CDR3 regions built TCR beta libraries. TCRdb reanalysed the multiplex PCR reads using MiXCR and keeps one entry per CDR3 protein. This table holds a few hundred thousand distinct CDR3 sequences, 20% to 25% found once. Germline CDR1 is MNHEY and CDR2 is SVGEGT. The CDR3 consists of 14 residues. The V end lost 2 bases, the J end lost 8 bases, and 13 bases lay between the germline ends. In its sample, this clonotype was seen a few times. Time point described: persistent/refractory GD, antithyroid drugs over 5 years with positive TRAb. The TCR library was prepared using RNA isolated from PBMCs.

The receptor's source is a female donor with Graves disease. The chain has TRBV6-2 or TRBV6-3 and TRBJ2-1; D perhaps matches TRBD1 (5 bases). The source was peripheral blood mononuclear cells (PBMCs), collected when the disease was refractory, from a patient treated with antithyroid drugs. The CDR3 here is CASSYLLGPYEQFF. Here the CDR3 DNA reads TGTGCCAGCAGTTACCTCTTGGGGCCCTATGAGCAGTTCTTC.